This T cell receptor (beta chain) was identified during a study of cytomegalovirus exposure and HLA in healthy donors. Notes on the study in general: Earlier findings revealed that most TCR beta V segments proved productive either about 87% or about 30% of the time. An ancestry cluster, one associated with Asian ancestry, reportedly showed fewer N-insertions than the roughly 670-donor mean in a later analysis. There were some public TCRs occurring in many donors, but most TCR sequences were rare. Both high specificity and high sensitivity reportedly marked the classifier's diagnosis of cytomegalovirus status.

Use of 60 Vbeta and 13 Jbeta primers characterized the PCR. TCRdb's table, derived via immunoSEQ multiplex PCR, lists solely in-frame clones and lacks some. The sample carries around 180,000 clones, over 65% recorded once. The CDR3 sequence is 14 residues long. The V gene's germline CDR1 is SGHRS and CDR2 YFSETQ. Trimming took 3 bases from V and 3 from J; bases not matched to a gene: 6. This clone was found once. Its antigen is currently unknown. Sequencing input: PBMCs. The chain employs TRBV5-1 and TRBJ2-7, with TRBD1 matching over 7 bases. This TCR was sampled from a woman aged 25 to 39 in good health and CMV-seropositive. CDR3 coding DNA: TGCGCCAGCAGCTCCCCGGGACAGCGCTACGAGCAGTACTTC. Translated: CASSSPGQRYEQYF.